This TCR beta chain stems from a study of breast tumors, draining lymph nodes, adjacent tissues (TCRdb year 2016). At the level of the whole study: In breast cancer patients, the study compared the TCR beta repertoires of tumor, adjacent nontumor tissue and axillary lymph nodes. The study was designed to assess the relationships and possible T-cell exchange between tumor, surrounding tissue and draining lymph node repertoires in human breast cancer.

Lymph node samples came from the axillary draining lymph nodes of breast cancer patients. Overall study results and their limits: Rather than being directly demonstrated, the conclusion that tumor T cells originate in lymph nodes was presented as consistent with a hypothesis. Tumors showed preferential V and J gene usage, and their T-cell repertoire diversity fell below that of lymph nodes yet above that of nontumor tissue. The data were judged consistent with most tumor T cells deriving from the lymph node and then expanding within tumor tissue. The similarity between tumor and nontumor tissue repertoires was significantly greater in luminal-like breast cancer than in basal-like breast cancer.

Counted from cysteine to phenylalanine, this CDR3 has 13 amino acids. Of all the DNA, just the CDR3 is kept, 39 bases in frame from base 1. The V end loses 5 bases and the J end loses 8 bases, and a stretch of 12 bases separates them. Looking up the germline V gene yields CDR1 SNHLY and CDR2 FYNNEI. Note on this clonotype: There is no known antigen for this receptor. The sample holds no much larger clone one base away, and base qualities are not on file.

Sequenced on an Illumina HiSeq 2000. TCR beta chain libraries were generated by multiplex PCR amplification. The amplified TCR beta chain products were analyzed by high-throughput sequencing. In TCRdb, the public reads were trimmed at Q25 with fastp and aligned with MiXCR, with productive beta chains retained. Identical CDR3 protein sequences are pooled into one entry, listed with their most common genes and DNA. This sample comprises 200,000 or so distinct CDR3 sequences, about 32% of them detected only once. The ten largest clones take up roughly 4.3% of the sample. This chain joins TRBV2 to TRBJ2-2; TRBD2 is perhaps the D gene, given 6 matching bases. The sample taken for sequencing was axillary lymph node tissue. The TCR sequence derives from a female donor with breast cancer. Some clones in this sample may be carry-over from other donors' samples. Read as DNA, the sequence is TGTGCCAGCAGTCGGCGGGGTCTGGGGGAGCTGTTTTTT. Translated, it gives CASSRRGLGELFF.